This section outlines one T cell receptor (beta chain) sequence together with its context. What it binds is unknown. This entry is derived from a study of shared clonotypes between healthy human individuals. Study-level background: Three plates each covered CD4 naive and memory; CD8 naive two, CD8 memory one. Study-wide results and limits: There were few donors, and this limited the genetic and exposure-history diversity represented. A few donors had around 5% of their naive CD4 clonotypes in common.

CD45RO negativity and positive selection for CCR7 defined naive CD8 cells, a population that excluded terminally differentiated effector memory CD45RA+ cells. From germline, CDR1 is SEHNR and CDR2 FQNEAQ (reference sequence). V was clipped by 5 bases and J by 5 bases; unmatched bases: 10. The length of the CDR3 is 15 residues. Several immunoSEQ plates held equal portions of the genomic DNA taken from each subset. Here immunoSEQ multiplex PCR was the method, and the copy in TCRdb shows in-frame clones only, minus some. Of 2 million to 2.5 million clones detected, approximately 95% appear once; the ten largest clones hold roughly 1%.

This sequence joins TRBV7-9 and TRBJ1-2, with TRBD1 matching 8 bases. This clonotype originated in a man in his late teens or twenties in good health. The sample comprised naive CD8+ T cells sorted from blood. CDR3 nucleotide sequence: TGTGCCAGCAGCCAGGGACAGGCTGTTCGGTATGGCTACACCTTC. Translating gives CASSQGQAVRYGYTF.